The 4 T cell receptor beta chains below were found in one sample sequenced in a study of blood T cell repertoires in COVID-19. The repertoire was sequenced with immunoSEQ multiplex PCR; TCRdb's copy has only in-frame clones and lacks some. The data hold more than 45,000 clones, with roughly 87% observed a single time. The sample taken for sequencing was peripheral blood. The source of these receptors is a woman at least 80 years old with COVID-19, enrolled during active disease.

The J gene is TRBJ2-7, the V gene TRBV4-1; D possibly corresponds to TRBD1 (6 bases). The CDR3 spans 15 residues. Germline V gene sequence: CDR1 MGHRA, CDR2 YSYEKL. Trimming stripped 4 bases from V and 5 bases from J, with 18 bases between. The CDR3 protein is CASSRGFLQGDEQYF. CDR3 bases: TGCGCCAGCAGCCGGGGGTTTTTACAGGGAGACGAGCAGTACTTC.

The V gene is TRBV19, the J gene TRBJ2-5; 10 bases agree with TRBD1. Germline lookup yields CDR1 LNHDA and CDR2 SQIVND (reference sequence). With 8 bases clipped from V and 5 bases from J, the junction kept 17 bases outside the gene matches. This CDR3 has 17 amino acids. CDR3 residues: CASHLTGQGRGRETQYF. The CDR3 DNA follows: TGTGCCAGTCACCTTACGGGACAGGGGAGAGGCCGGGAGACCCAGTACTTC.

The V and J genes are TRBV2 and TRBJ2-5, with TRBD2 matching over 7 bases. J lost 2 bases, V lost 7 bases, and 4 bases had no gene match. The CDR3 totals 13 residues. Per the germline V gene, CDR1 is SNHLY and CDR2 is FYNNEI. The CDR3: CASTSGLQETQYF. The CDR3 coding sequence is TGTGCCAGCACTAGCGGTCTTCAAGAGACCCAGTACTTC.

The CDR3 loop is CSASPGGFDTEAFF. CDR3 coding DNA: TGCAGTGCTAGTCCAGGGGGCTTCGACACTGAAGCTTTCTTT. The rearrangement joins TRBV20-1 to TRBJ1-1; the match to TRBD1 covers 8 bases. This CDR3 contains 14 residues. Germline V gene sequence: CDR1 DFQATT, CDR2 SNEGSKA (reference sequence). The junction had 6 bases not matched to a gene; V was cut back by 3 bases and J by 3 bases.